The 8 T cell receptor beta chains below all came from one sample that was sequenced in a study of blood T cells in healthy people across ages. A sample-barcoded 5' primer and a J-beta primer mix were used in a second PCR of about 7 to 11 cycles. TCRdb re-analysed the 5' RACE reads in MiXCR, keeping a single row per CDR3 protein. The data contain about 970,000 distinct CDR3 sequences, roughly 50% of them singletons. The sequenced sample was blood. The source is a woman in her fifties or sixties in good health.

The chain links TRBV7-6 to TRBJ2-7; unclear D gene. The V end lost 4 bases, the J end lost 2 bases, and 9 bases lay between the germline ends. Germline values: CDR1 SGHVS, CDR2 FNYEAQ. There are 13 residues in the CDR3. The CDR3 coding sequence is TGTGCCAGCAGCTCACAGCTTCCCTACGAGCAGTACTTC. This codes for CASSSQLPYEQYF.

In nucleotides, the CDR3 is TGTGCCACCAGCAGAGATAGAGAGCCCAATGAGCAGTACTTC. This translates into CATSRDREPNEQYF. The V gene is TRBV15, the J gene TRBJ2-1, with no clear D. The DNA end favors TRBJ2-7, so the J call may be wrong. The CDR3 has 14 amino acids. CDR1 LNHNV and CDR2 YYDKDF come from the germline V gene (reference sequence).

CDR3 bases: TGCAGTGCTAGAGATAGGCGAGATCGCAACTATGGCTACACCTTC. Translated: CSARDRRDRNYGYTF. The rearrangement uses TRBV20-1 and TRBJ1-2; D gene unclear. This CDR3 has 15 residues. CDR1 is DFQATT and CDR2 is SNEGSKA in the germline V gene (reference sequence). V was trimmed by 0 bases and J by 2 bases, leaving 13 bases between them.

This chain joins TRBV3-1 and TRBJ1-2; 9 nucleotides match TRBD1. The ends lost 2 bases at V and 6 bases at J; junction bases unmatched: 4. CDR3 length: 14 residues. Germline V gene data show CDR1 as LGHDT and CDR2 as YNNKEL (reference sequence). The DNA for the CDR3 is TGTGCCAGCAGCCAAAGGGGACAGGGAAATGGCTACACCTTC. It encodes CASSQRGQGNGYTF.

This clonotype was detected a few times. This chain joins TRBV6-2 or TRBV6-3 and TRBJ2-3; TRBD2 agrees at 12 bases. CDR3 length: 13 residues. The junction had 5 bases not matched to a gene; V was cut back by 8 bases and J by 8 bases. CDR1 MNHEY and CDR2 SVGEGT come from the germline V gene. CDR3 nucleotides: TGTGCCAGCCAGACTAGCGGGAGTGGTACGCAGTATTTT. Protein sequence: CASQTSGSGTQYF.

This clonotype has only a few counts. V usage is TRBV7-2 and J usage is TRBJ2-5; D remains unclear. The CDR3 contains 14 residues. Germline CDR1 and CDR2: SGHTA and FQGNSA. The V end was cut by 1 base, the J end by 4 bases, with 10 bases between. The CDR3 nucleotides are TGTGCCAGCAGCTTAGTGGGATCTCGAGAGACCCAGTACTTC. This codes for CASSLVGSRETQYF.

The rearrangement uses TRBV28 and TRBJ2-7, with 14 bases identical to TRBD2. V was clipped by 8 bases and J by 7 bases; unmatched bases: 13. The CDR3 sequence is 16 residues long. Germline assignment: CDR1 MDHEN and CDR2 SYDVKM. The CDR3 nucleotides read TGTGCCAGCCGGCCGACCGGGACTAGCGGGAGAAAAGAGCAGTACTTC. This codes for CASRPTGTSGRKEQYF.

V and J are TRBV7-2 and TRBJ2-5; D is undetermined. The CDR3 spans 12 residues. Trimming removed 5 bases from V and 10 bases from J, with 14 bases in between. CDR1 and CDR2 (germline): SGHTA, FQGNSA. The CDR3 loop reads CASSANAVIQYF. CDR3 bases: TGTGCCAGCAGCGCAAATGCGGTGATCCAGTACTTC.